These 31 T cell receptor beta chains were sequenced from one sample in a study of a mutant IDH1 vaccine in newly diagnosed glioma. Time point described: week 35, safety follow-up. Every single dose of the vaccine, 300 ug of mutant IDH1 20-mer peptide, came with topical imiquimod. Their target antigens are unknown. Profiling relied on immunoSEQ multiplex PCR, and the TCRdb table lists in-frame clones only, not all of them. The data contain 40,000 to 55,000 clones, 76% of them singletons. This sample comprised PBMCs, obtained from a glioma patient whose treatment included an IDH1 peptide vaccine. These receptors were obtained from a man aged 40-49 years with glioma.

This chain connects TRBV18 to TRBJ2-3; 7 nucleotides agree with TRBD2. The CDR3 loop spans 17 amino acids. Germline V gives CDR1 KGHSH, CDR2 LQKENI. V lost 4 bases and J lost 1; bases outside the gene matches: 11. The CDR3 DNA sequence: TGTGCCAGCTCACGAACCGACTTGGGACTACGCACAGATACGCAGTATTTT. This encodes CASSRTDLGLRTDTQYF.

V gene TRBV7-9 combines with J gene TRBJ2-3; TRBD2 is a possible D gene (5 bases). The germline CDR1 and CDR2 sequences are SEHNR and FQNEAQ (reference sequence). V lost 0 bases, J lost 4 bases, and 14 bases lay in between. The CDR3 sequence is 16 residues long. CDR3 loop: CASSLAAKLASDTQYF. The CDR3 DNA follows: TGTGCCAGCAGCTTAGCTGCTAAATTAGCGTCAGATACGCAGTATTTT.

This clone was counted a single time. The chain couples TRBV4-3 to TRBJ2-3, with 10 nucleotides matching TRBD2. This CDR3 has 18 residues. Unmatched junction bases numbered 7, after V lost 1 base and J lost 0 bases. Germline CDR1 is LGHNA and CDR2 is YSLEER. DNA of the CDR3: TGCGCCAGCAGCCAAGGAGTAGCGGGAGGATCCAGCACAGATACGCAGTATTTT. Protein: CASSQGVAGGSSTDTQYF.

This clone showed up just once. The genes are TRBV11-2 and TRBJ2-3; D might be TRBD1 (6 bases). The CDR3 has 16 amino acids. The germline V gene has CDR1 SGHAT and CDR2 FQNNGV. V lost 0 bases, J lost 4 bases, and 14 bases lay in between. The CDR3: CASSLEGRGWADTQYF. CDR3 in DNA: TGTGCCAGCAGCTTAGAGGGCAGGGGTTGGGCAGATACGCAGTATTTT.

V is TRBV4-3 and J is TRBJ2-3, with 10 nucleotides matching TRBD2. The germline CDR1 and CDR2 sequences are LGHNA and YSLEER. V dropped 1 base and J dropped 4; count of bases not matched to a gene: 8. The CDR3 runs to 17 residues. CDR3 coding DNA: TGCGCCAGCAGCCAAGGGCTAGCGGGAGAGGGGGCAGATACGCAGTATTTT. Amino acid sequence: CASSQGLAGEGADTQYF.

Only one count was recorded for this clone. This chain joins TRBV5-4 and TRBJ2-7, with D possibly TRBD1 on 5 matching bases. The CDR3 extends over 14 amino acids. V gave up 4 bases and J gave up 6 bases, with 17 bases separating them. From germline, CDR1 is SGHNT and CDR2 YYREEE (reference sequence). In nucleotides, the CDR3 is TGTGCCAGCAGCCCTGACCAGGGCCTCGCCGAGCAGTACTTC. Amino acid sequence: CASSPDQGLAEQYF.

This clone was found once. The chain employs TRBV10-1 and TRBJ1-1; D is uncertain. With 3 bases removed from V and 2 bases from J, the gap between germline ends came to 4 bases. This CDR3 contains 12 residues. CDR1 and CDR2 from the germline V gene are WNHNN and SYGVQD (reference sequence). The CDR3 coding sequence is TGCGCCAGCAGTGACCCCAACACTGAAGCTTTCTTT. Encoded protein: CASSDPNTEAFF.

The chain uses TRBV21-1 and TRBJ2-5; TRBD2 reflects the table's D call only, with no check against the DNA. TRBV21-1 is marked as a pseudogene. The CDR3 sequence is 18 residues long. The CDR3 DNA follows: TGTGCCAGCAGCAAAGAGTGGGGGACTAGCGGGTACCAAGAGACCCAGTACTTC. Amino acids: CASSKEWGTSGYQETQYF.

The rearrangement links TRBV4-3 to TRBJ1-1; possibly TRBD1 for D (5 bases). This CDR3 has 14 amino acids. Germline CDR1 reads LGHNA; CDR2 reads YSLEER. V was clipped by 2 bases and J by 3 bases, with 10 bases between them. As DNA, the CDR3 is TGCGCCAGCAGCCAAAGGGGTCTTTACACTGAAGCTTTCTTT. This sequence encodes CASSQRGLYTEAFF.

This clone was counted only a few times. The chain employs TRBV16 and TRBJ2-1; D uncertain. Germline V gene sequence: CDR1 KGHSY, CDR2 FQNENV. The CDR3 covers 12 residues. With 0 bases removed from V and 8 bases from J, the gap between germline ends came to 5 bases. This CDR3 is CASSQSLDEQFF. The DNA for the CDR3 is TGTGCCAGCAGCCAATCGCTCGATGAGCAGTTCTTC.

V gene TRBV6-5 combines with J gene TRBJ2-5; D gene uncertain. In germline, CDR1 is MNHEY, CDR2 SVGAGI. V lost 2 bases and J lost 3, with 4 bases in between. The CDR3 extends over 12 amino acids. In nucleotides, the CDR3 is TGTGCCAGCAGTTACGACGAAGAGACCCAGTACTTC. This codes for CASSYDEETQYF.

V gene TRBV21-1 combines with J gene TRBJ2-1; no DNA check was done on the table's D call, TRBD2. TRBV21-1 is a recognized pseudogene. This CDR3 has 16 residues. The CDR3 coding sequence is TGTGCCAGCAGCAAAGCCGGGAGAAATTCCTACAATGAGCAGTTCTTC. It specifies CASSKAGRNSYNEQFF.

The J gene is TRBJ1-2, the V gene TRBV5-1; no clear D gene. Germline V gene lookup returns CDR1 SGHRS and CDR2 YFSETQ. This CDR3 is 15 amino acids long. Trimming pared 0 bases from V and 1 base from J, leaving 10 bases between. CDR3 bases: TGCGCCAGCAGCTTGGGTCCCAGAAATAACTATGGCTACACCTTC. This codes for CASSLGPRNNYGYTF. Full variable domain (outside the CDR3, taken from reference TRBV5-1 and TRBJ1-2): KAGVTQTPRYLIKTRGQQVTLSCSPISGHRSVSWYQQTPGQGLQFLFEYFSETQRNKGNFPGRFSGRQFSNSRSEMNVSTLELGDSALYLCASSLGPRNNYGYTFGSGTRLTVV.

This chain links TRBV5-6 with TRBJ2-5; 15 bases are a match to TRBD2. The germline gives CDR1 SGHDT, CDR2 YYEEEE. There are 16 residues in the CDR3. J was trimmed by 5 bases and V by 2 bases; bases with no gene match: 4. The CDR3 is CASSFGTSGRSETQYF. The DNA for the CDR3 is TGTGCCAGCAGCTTTGGGACTAGCGGGAGGTCTGAGACCCAGTACTTC.

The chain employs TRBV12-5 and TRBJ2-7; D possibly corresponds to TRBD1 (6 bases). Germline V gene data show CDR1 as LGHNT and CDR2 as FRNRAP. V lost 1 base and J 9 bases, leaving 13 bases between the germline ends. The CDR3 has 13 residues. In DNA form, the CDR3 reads TGTGCTAGTGGTTTGGGACAGGACCGCGGGCAGTACTTC. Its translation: CASGLGQDRGQYF.

The CDR3, as DNA: TGTGCCAGCAGCCCAGTTGACAGGAAGAACACTGAAGCTTTCTTT. This translates into CASSPVDRKNTEAFF. The chain combines TRBV7-9 with TRBJ1-1; a possible D gene is TRBD1 (6 bases). Germline-derived CDR1 and CDR2 are SEHNR and FQNEAQ (reference sequence). This CDR3 is 15 amino acids long. V was cut by 5 bases and J by 1 base, with 14 bases left in between.

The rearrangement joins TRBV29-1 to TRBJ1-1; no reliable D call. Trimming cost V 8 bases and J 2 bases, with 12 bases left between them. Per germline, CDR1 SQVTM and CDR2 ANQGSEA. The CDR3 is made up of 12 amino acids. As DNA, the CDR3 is TGCAGCTTCACATCAACAAACACTGAAGCTTTCTTT. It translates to CSFTSTNTEAFF.

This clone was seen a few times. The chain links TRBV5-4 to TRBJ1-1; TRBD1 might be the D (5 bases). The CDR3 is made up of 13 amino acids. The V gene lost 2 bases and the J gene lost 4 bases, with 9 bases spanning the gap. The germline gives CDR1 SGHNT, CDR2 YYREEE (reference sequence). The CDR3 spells CASSFGTGTEAFF. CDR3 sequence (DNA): TGTGCCAGCAGCTTCGGGACGGGCACTGAAGCTTTCTTT. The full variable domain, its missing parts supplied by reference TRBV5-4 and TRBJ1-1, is ETGVTQSPTHLIKTRGQQVTLRCSSQSGHNTVSWYQQALGQGPQFIFQYYREEENGRGNFPPRFSGLQFPNYSSELNVNALELDDSALYLCASSFGTGTEAFFGQGTRLTVV.

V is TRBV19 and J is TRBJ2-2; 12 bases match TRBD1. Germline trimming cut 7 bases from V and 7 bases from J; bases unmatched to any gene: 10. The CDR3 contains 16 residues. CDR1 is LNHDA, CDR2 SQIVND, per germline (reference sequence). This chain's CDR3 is CASIETGTGGIGELFF. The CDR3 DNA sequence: TGTGCCAGTATCGAAACCGGGACAGGGGGCATCGGGGAGCTGTTTTTT.

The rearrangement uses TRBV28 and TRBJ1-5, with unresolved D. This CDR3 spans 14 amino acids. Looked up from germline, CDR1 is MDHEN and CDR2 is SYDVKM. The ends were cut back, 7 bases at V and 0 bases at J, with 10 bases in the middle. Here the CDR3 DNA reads TGTGCCAGCATCGGGCAGCCTAGCAATCAGCCCCAGCATTTT. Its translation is CASIGQPSNQPQHF.

CDR3 in DNA: TGTGCCAGCAGCTCCGGCGGGCAGAGCTCCTACAATGAGCAGTTCTTC. Translated, it gives CASSSGGQSSYNEQFF. The chain uses TRBV7-2 and TRBJ2-1; weak D call: TRBD2 (5 bases). Looked up from germline, CDR1 is SGHTA and CDR2 is FQGNSA. The CDR3 runs 16 residues. V was trimmed by 4 bases and J by 0 bases, leaving 13 bases between them.

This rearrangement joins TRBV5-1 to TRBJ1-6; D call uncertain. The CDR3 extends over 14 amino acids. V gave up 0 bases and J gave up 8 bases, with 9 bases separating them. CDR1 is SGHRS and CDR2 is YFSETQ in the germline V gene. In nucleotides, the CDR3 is TGCGCCAGCAGCTTGGGACGGGAAGATTCACCCCTCCACTTT. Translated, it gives CASSLGREDSPLHF.

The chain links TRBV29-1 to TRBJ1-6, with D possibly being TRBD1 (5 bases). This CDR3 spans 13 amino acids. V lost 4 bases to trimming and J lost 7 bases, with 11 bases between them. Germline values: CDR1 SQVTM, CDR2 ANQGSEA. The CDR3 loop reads CSVAEGTNSPLHF. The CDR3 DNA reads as TGCAGCGTTGCGGAGGGGACGAATTCACCCCTCCACTTT.

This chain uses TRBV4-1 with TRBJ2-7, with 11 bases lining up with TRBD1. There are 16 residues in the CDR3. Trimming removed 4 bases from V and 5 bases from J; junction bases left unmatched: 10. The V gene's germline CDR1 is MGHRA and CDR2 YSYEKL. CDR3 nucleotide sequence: TGCGCCAGCAGCCCAGGACAGGGGGCCGCGATGGACGAGCAGTACTTC. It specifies CASSPGQGAAMDEQYF.

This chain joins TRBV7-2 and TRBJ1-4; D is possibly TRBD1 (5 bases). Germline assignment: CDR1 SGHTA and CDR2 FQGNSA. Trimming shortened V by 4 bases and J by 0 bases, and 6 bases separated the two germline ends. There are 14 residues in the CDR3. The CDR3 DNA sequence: TGTGCCAGCAGCTGGGACGCAACTAATGAAAAACTGTTTTTT. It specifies CASSWDATNEKLFF.

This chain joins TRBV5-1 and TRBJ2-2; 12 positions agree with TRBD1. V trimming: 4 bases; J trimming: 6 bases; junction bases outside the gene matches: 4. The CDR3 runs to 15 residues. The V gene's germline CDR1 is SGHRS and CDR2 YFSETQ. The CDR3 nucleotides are TGCGCCAGCAGCCAGGGACAGGGGGCGCCCGGGGAGCTGTTTTTT. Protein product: CASSQGQGAPGELFF. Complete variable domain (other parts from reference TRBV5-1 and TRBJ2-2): KAGVTQTPRYLIKTRGQQVTLSCSPISGHRSVSWYQQTPGQGLQFLFEYFSETQRNKGNFPGRFSGRQFSNSRSEMNVSTLELGDSALYLCASSQGQGAPGELFFGEGSRLTVL.

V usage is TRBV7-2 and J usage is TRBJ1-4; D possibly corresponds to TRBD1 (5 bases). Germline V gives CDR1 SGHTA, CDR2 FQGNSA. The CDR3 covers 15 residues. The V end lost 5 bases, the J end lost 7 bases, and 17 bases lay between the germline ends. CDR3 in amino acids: CASSLGQVRGEKLFF. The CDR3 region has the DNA TGTGCCAGCAGCCTGGGGCAGGTTCGAGGTGAAAAACTGTTTTTT.

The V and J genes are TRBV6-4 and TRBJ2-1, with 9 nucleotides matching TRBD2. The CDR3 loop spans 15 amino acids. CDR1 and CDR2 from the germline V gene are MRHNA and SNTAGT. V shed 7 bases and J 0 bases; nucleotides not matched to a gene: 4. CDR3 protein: CASTPTSGSYNEQFF. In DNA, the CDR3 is TGTGCCAGCACCCCGACTAGCGGCTCCTACAATGAGCAGTTCTTC.

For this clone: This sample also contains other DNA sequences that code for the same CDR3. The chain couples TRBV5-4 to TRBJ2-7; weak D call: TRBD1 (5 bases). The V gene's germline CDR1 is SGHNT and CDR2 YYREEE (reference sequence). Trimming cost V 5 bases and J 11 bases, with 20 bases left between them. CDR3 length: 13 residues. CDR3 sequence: CASSSKSKEGEYF. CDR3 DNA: TGTGCCAGCAGTTCCAAGAGTAAGGAAGGGGAGTACTTC.

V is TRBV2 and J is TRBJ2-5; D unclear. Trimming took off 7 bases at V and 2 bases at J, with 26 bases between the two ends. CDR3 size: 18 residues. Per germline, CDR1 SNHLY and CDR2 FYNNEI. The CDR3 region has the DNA TGTGCCAGCACCAACTTATCCCCCTTGTCAGGCTATCAAGAGACCCAGTACTTC. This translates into CASTNLSPLSGYQETQYF.

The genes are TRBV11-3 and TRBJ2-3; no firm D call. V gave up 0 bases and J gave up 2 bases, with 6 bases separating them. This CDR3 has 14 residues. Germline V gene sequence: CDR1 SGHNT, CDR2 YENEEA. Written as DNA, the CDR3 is TGTGCCAGCAGCTTAGACGGCTACACAGATACGCAGTATTTT. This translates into CASSLDGYTDTQYF. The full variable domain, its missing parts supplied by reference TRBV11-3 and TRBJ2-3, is EAGVVQSPRYKIIEKKQPVAFWCNPISGHNTLYWYLQNLGQGPELLIRYENEEAVDDSQLPKDRFSAERLKGVDSTLKIQPAELGDSAVYLCASSLDGYTDTQYFGPGTRLTVL.